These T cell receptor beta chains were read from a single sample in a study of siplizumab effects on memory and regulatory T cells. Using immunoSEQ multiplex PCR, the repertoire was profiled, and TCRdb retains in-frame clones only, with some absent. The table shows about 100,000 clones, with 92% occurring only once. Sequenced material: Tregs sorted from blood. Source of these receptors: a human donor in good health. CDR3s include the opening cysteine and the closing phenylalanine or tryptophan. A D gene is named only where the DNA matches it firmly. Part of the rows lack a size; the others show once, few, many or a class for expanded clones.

CASSTNPNYGYTF | TGTGCCAGCAGCACGAACCCTAACTATGGCTACACCTTC | NA | TRBJ1-2 | TRBV25-1 | NA
CASTSGTGGSYEQYF | TGTGCCAGCACCTCGGGGACAGGGGGTTCCTACGAGCAGTACTTC | TRBD1 | TRBJ2-7 | TRBV7-6 | NA
CASSLAGGYGYTF | TGTGCCAGCAGCTTAGCGGGTGGCTATGGCTACACCTTC | NA | TRBJ1-2 | TRBV7-3 | once
CASSLVLTSYEQYF | TGTGCCAGCAGCTTAGTTCTGACTAGCTACGAGCAGTACTTC | NA | TRBJ2-7 | TRBV5-4 | NA
CASGDRNLLYGYTF | TGTGCCAGCGGCGACAGAAATTTACTCTATGGCTACACCTTC | NA | TRBJ1-2 | TRBV7-9 | NA
CASSSGLAGGRVDTQYF | TGCGCCAGCAGCTCGGGACTAGCGGGAGGGAGAGTTGATACGCAGTATTTT | TRBD2 | TRBJ2-3 | TRBV5-1 | NA
CASSLALSGANTDTQYF | TGCGCCAGCAGCTTGGCCCTAAGCGGGGCCAACACAGATACGCAGTATTTT | TRBD2 | TRBJ2-3 | TRBV5-1 | NA
CASSQANQETQYF | TGCGCCAGCAGCCAGGCTAACCAAGAGACCCAGTACTTC | NA | TRBJ2-5 | TRBV4-1 | NA
CASTPGAAGGPGTQYF | TGTGCCAGTACTCCGGGGGCAGCGGGAGGGCCGGGGACCCAGTACTTC | TRBD2 | TRBJ2-5 | TRBV19 | NA
CASSRTYEQYF | TGTGCCAGCAGCCGGACCTACGAGCAGTACTTC | NA | TRBJ2-7 | TRBV5-8 | NA
CSVEGGLEYRKTQYF | TGCAGCGTTGAAGGGGGGCTTGAATATCGGAAGACCCAGTACTTC | NA | TRBJ2-5 | TRBV29-1 | NA
CASSPPGTGWYNEQFF | TGTGCCAGCTCACCCCCAGGGACAGGGTGGTACAATGAGCAGTTCTTC | TRBD1 | TRBJ2-1 | TRBV18 | NA
CASSPRTGGTVTGANVLTF | TGTGCCAGCAGCCCCCGGACAGGTGGGACCGTAACTGGGGCCAACGTCCTGACTTTC | TRBD1 | TRBJ2-6 | TRBV13 | NA
CASTPRGVARGEQYF | TGTGCCAGTACCCCACGGGGGGTCGCCCGGGGAGAGCAGTACTTC | TRBD2 | TRBJ2-7 | TRBV19 | NA
CASSLWTGFGYTF | TGTGCCAGCAGCTTATGGACAGGGTTTGGCTACACCTTC | TRBD1 | TRBJ1-2 | TRBV7-8 | NA
CASSVGQFYSGNTIYF | TGTGCCAGCTCCGTAGGACAGTTTTACTCTGGAAACACCATATATTTT | NA | TRBJ1-3 | TRBV18 | NA
CSVVTGGITDTQYF | TGCAGCGTTGTTACTGGGGGGATCACAGATACGCAGTATTTT | NA | TRBJ2-3 | TRBV29-1 | NA
CASSRDPDSNQPQHF | TGTGCCAGCAGCCGTGACCCCGACAGTAATCAGCCCCAGCATTTT | NA | TRBJ1-5 | TRBV5-5 | NA
CSVDVGNVFGFF | TGCAGCGTTGATGTTGGCAACGTTTTTGGGTTCTTC | NA | TRBJ2-1 | TRBV29-1 | NA
CASSPTGGNEKLFF | TGTGCCAGCAGCCCAACGGGCGGTAATGAAAAACTGTTTTTT | NA | TRBJ1-4 | TRBV7-9 | few
CASNQFGLNNEQFF | TGCGCCAGCAACCAGTTCGGGCTAAACAATGAGCAGTTCTTC | NA | TRBJ2-1 | TRBV5-1 | once
CASSLQGFSYNEQFF | TGTGCCAGCAGCTTACAGGGTTTCTCCTACAATGAGCAGTTCTTC | NA | TRBJ2-1 | TRBV7-2 | NA
CASTRGSQETQYF | TGCGCCAGCACCCGGGGGAGCCAAGAGACCCAGTACTTC | NA | TRBJ2-5 | TRBV4-1 | NA